Below, one T cell receptor beta chain is given with its context. The specificity of this receptor is unknown. Base qualities are not at hand, and no much larger clone is one base apart. Other DNA variants within this sample encode the same CDR3. Donors were healthy HIV-negative adults with no recently reported acute infections or vaccinations. All donors were Caucasian adults living in Nashville, Tennessee, USA. CD8 memory samples consisted of magnetically selected CD45RO+ cells combined with CCR7-negative CD45RA+ effector memory (TemRA) cells. Blood was obtained by leukapheresis, after which PBMCs were separated by Ficoll-Histopaque density gradient centrifugation and cryopreserved in liquid nitrogen vapor phase. Analytical flow cytometry was used to check the purity and quantity of each magnetically sorted T cell population. From each sorted fraction, genomic DNA was isolated and quantified by UV absorbance on a Nanodrop 2000c.

Using the deep immunoSEQ assay, multiplex PCR amplified TCR CDR3 regions from genomic DNA. Genomic DNA extracted from each cell subset was distributed evenly over all wells of several immunoSEQ 96-well plates, and each plate served as one replicate. Each replicate PCR for sorted subsets received about 180 ng genomic DNA, equal to some 32,000 T cell genomes. Purified libraries were quantified with a Qubit 3.0 fluorometer, sized on a Bioanalyzer 2100, and re-quantified with the KAPA Library Quantification kit. Every immunoSEQ 96-well plate was sequenced on a separate single-read 150-cycle Illumina NextSeq 550 flow cell. Regarding the original processing steps: The immunoSEQ output contained only junctional sequences without quality scores, so filtering could not match that applied to full-length reads. To assign V/J genes and CDR3, sequences were annotated against IMGT germline references using PyIR, a Python wrapper for IgBLAST v1.9. Reads with weak V/J assignments (E-value above 1e-6), missing CDR3, stop codons, out-of-frame junctions, or ambiguous translated residues were removed. A V3J clonotype was defined by an identical inferred V gene, J gene, and CDR3 amino acid sequence. Percentage overlap between repertoires was calculated by dividing the number of shared unique clonotypes by the size of the smaller repertoire. RTK rarefaction, the Chao1 estimator, and Recon v2.1 estimates of unobserved clonotypes were used to assess repertoire richness. For all TCRbeta clonotypes obtained by the gDNA method from a few donors, generation probabilities were computed with OLGA. Not all clones reach the TCRdb copy of this immuneACCESS table, which keeps in-frame sequences only. Checked studies attribute under half of the gap to unresolved V genes and leave the rest unexplained. The V and J calls and clone size were taken over from that table, and D and trimming were inferred from the DNA. The sample has some 690,000 clones on record, less than 95% of them singletons. 34% of the sample comes from the top ten.

These data are taken from a study of shared clonotypes between healthy human individuals (dated by TCRdb to 2018 to 2021). Describing the broader study: The cohort included three men and a couple of women between 18 and 49 years of age. For each donor, CD4 naive and CD4 memory were each run on three plates, CD8 naive on two plates, and CD8 memory on one plate. To estimate repertoire size and how much clonotypes are shared between individuals, the study performed deep sequencing of blood TCR repertoires from roughly five healthy adults. Different laboratories and diverse techniques were used to prepare libraries and sequence TCR repertoires, to increase sequencing depth and limit assay-specific biases. Each donor's leukapheresis produced roughly between roughly 0.9 and 8.9 billion PBMCs.

The CDR3 contains 12 residues, cysteine and phenylalanine counted. The only DNA kept is the CDR3, 36 bases in frame from the first base. Between the V and J ends, shortened by 0 bases and 6 bases respectively, the junction contains 7 bases. CDR1 and CDR2 were assigned from the germline V gene as SGDLS and YYNGEE. Paper-wide results and their limitations: Sampling was restricted to blood, and TCR repertoires in tissues likely differ from the TCR repertoires found in blood. Because the study included only a small number of donors, the genetic and exposure-history diversity represented was limited. Sharing across several donors was observed for approximately 5% of naive CD4, 3% to 4% of naive CD8, about 2.3% of memory CD4, and roughly 0.4% of memory CD8 clonotypes. Naive subsets generally had larger estimated clonotype richness than memory subsets. Pairwise subsampling indicated that sequencing depth was expected to affect the degree of clonotype sharing among donors. Even with the large sequencing depth, rarefaction of the sorted-subset datasets indicated that sequencing was incomplete. Compared with non-shared clonotypes, clonotypes shared by all four sorted-subset donors had higher generation probabilities.

This clonotype originated in a man in his late teens or twenties in good health. Some clones in this sample may be carry-over from other donors' samples. Rearrangement joined TRBV9 to TRBJ2-7; tentative D gene TRBD1, with 6 bases matching. Source material: memory CD8+ T cells from PBMCs. Sample cell subset or site, as interpreted from the label and publication: CD45RO+ cells pooled with CCR7-negative TemRA cells. The nucleotides read TGTGCCAGCAGCGTAGGAGGGGGCGAGCAGTACTTC. Its protein product is CASSVGGGEQYF.